The 30 T cell receptor beta chains below were found in one sample sequenced in a study of T cells in localized non-small cell lung cancer. TCRdb's copy holds only in-frame clones and misses some; the assay was immunoSEQ multiplex PCR. Here the sample spans about 11,000 clones, less than 30% being singletons. Here the sequenced sample was lung tumor tissue, taken before any cancer treatment. The receptors were gathered from a man between 40 and 75 years old with stage I lung adenocarcinoma.

This clone is categorized as medium-sized. This chain uses TRBV4-1 with TRBJ1-2; D not certain. The CDR3 contains 15 residues. V was shortened by 0 bases and J by 5 bases, with 13 bases between the two germline ends. Germline V CDR1 and CDR2: MGHRA, YSYEKL. Here the CDR3 reads CASSQDSGPEYGYTF. CDR3 bases: TGCGCCAGCAGCCAAGATTCCGGACCGGAATATGGCTACACCTTC.

The CDR3 DNA is TGTGCCAGCTCACCAAAGGCTAGCGGGGGGAGCTCCTACAATGAGCAGTTCTTC. Amino acids: CASSPKASGGSSYNEQFF. This chain links TRBV18 with TRBJ2-1, with TRBD2 matching 11 bases. Germline V gene lookup returns CDR1 KGHSH and CDR2 LQKENI. V shed 2 bases and J 0 bases; nucleotides not matched to a gene: 6. The CDR3 contains 18 residues.

This clone came up a few times. The gene calls are TRBV9 and TRBJ2-1; the D is unclear. V was pared by 3 bases and J by 3 bases, with 7 bases between. CDR1 and CDR2 from the germline V gene are SGDLS and YYNGEE. The CDR3 extends over 13 amino acids. CDR3 sequence: CASSDGVYNEQFF. CDR3 DNA sequence: TGTGCCAGCAGCGACGGAGTCTACAATGAGCAGTTCTTC.

In its sample, this clone was seen a few times. V and J are TRBV19 and TRBJ1-2; D remains ambiguous. Germline-derived CDR1 and CDR2 are LNHDA and SQIVND (reference sequence). V dropped 4 bases and J dropped 5 bases, with 20 bases sitting between them. This CDR3 has 16 residues. The CDR3 bases are TGTGCCAGTAGTAGGGCGGCGGGAGTGTCAGGATATGGCTACACCTTC. Protein: CASSRAAGVSGYGYTF. The full variable domain, in which reference TRBV19 and TRBJ1-2 provide the parts outside the CDR3, is DGGITQSPKYLFRKEGQNVTLSCEQNLNHDAMYWYRQDPGQGLRLIYYSQIVNDFQKGDIAEGYSVSREKKESFPLTVTSAQKNPTAFYLCASSRAAGVSGYGYTFGSGTRLTVV.

V gene TRBV19 combines with J gene TRBJ1-2; D gene unclear. The CDR3 runs 15 residues. Germline V lookup: CDR1 LNHDA, CDR2 SQIVND (reference sequence). The V end was cut by 5 bases, the J end by 2 bases, with 15 bases between. CDR3 in amino acids: CASSAPHEQNYGYTF. CDR3 nucleotide sequence: TGTGCCAGTAGTGCCCCGCACGAACAGAACTATGGCTACACCTTC.

This clone was observed a handful of times. The V call is TRBV6-8, the J call TRBJ1-2, with D unresolved. CDR1 MNHGY and CDR2 SAAAGT come from the germline V gene. The CDR3 has 14 residues. The V and J ends lost 5 bases and 4 bases respectively, with 14 bases between them. The DNA for the CDR3 is TGTGCCAGCAGTGGTGGAGGGAAGTTCTATGGCTACACCTTC. This translates into CASSGGGKFYGYTF.

The chain employs TRBV30 and TRBJ1-5, with D possibly being TRBD1 (5 bases). The CDR3 totals 15 residues. Germline V gene data show CDR1 as GTSNPN and CDR2 as SVGIG (reference sequence). The V end lost 3 bases, the J end lost 9 bases, and 21 bases lay between the germline ends. CDR3 nucleotide sequence: TGTGCCTGGAGCTTGTCGGGACGGCCGATGTTGCCCCAGCATTTT. Its protein product is CAWSLSGRPMLPQHF.

In this sample, this clone turned up many times. The genes are TRBV6-8 and TRBJ2-7, with D perhaps given as TRBD1 or TRBD2 (5 bases each). This CDR3 has 15 residues. CDR1 is MNHGY and CDR2 is SAAAGT in the germline V gene. Trimming removed 11 bases at V and 5 bases at J, with 25 bases between. The CDR3 bases are TGTGCCGCTGGTGGTTCGGGGTGGACATTGGACGAGCAGTACTTC. This gives the protein CAAGGSGWTLDEQYF.

By its share, this clone is large. V and J are TRBV6-8 and TRBJ2-2; 8 bases fit TRBD2. Looked up from germline, CDR1 is MNHGY and CDR2 is SAAAGT. The CDR3 is 15 amino acids. With 5 bases clipped from V and 1 base from J, the junction kept 3 bases outside the gene matches. The CDR3 loop is CASSISGENTGELFF. The CDR3 nucleotides are TGTGCCAGCAGTATTAGCGGGGAGAACACCGGGGAGCTGTTTTTT.

The CDR3 DNA is TGTGCCAGCACCCCCTTGGGCGGAGAGACCCAGTACTTC. The encoded protein is CASTPLGGETQYF. The chain combines TRBV9 with TRBJ2-5; D is ambiguous. CDR1 SGDLS and CDR2 YYNGEE come from the germline V gene. This CDR3 has 13 amino acids. The germline V and J ends were trimmed by 6 bases and 4 bases, with 13 bases remaining between them.

The gene calls are TRBV10-2 and TRBJ1-2; TRBD1 is a possible D gene (5 bases). The germline V gene encodes CDR1 WSHSY and CDR2 SAAADI. V shed 0 bases and J shed 8 bases, with 10 bases lying between them. CDR3 length: 13 residues. As DNA, the CDR3 is TGCGCCAGCAGTGAGTCCCAGGGCCCCGGCTACACCTTC. Amino acids: CASSESQGPGYTF.

The V gene is TRBV6-8, the J gene TRBJ2-1; 8 positions agree with TRBD1. The CDR3 consists of 14 residues. Losses at the gene ends were 10 bases for V and 6 bases for J; bases not matched to a gene: 11. Germline CDR1 is MNHGY and CDR2 is SAAAGT. This CDR3 reads CAISPGQASNEQFF. Here the CDR3 DNA reads TGTGCCATCAGCCCGGGACAGGCGAGCAATGAGCAGTTCTTC.

The rearrangement joins TRBV30 to TRBJ2-7, with D uncertain. From germline, CDR1 is GTSNPN and CDR2 SVGIG (reference sequence). V was clipped by 4 bases and J by 5 bases, with 9 bases between them. CDR3 size: 11 residues. The CDR3 DNA is TGTGCCTGGACAAGTTTGAACGAGCAGTACTTC. The encoded protein is CAWTSLNEQYF. The full variable domain, in which reference TRBV30 and TRBJ2-7 provide the parts outside the CDR3, is SQTIHQWPATLVQPVGSPLSLECTVEGTSNPNLYWYRQAAGRGLQLLFYSVGIGQISSEVPQNLSASRPQDRQFILSSKKLLLSDSGFYLCAWTSLNEQYFGPGTRLTVT.

The chain links TRBV5-1 to TRBJ2-7, with D unresolved. Trimming cost V 3 bases and J 3 bases, with 13 bases left between them. Germline lookup yields CDR1 SGHRS and CDR2 YFSETQ. The CDR3 has 14 residues. The CDR3 nucleotides are TGCGCCAGCAGCTCACCTACAGAGGTCTACGAGCAGTACTTC. Translation: CASSSPTEVYEQYF.

The V call is TRBV5-1, the J call TRBJ2-3; 15 bases align to TRBD2. V lost 3 bases to trimming and J lost 2 bases; unmatched junction nucleotides: 10. CDR3 size: 19 residues. The germline gives CDR1 SGHRS, CDR2 YFSETQ. The CDR3 loop is CASSSLGLAGGSVTDTQYF. The CDR3 DNA reads as TGCGCCAGCAGCTCTCTGGGACTAGCGGGGGGATCGGTCACAGATACGCAGTATTTT.

Only a few counts were recorded for this clone. This chain uses TRBV30 with TRBJ2-2, with D perhaps matching TRBD2 (7 bases). V dropped 4 bases and J dropped 4 bases, with 22 bases sitting between them. Germline V gene sequence: CDR1 GTSNPN, CDR2 SVGIG (reference sequence). This CDR3 has 17 amino acids. CDR3 in DNA: TGTGCCTGGACCATTTCCGGGGGGCCCGGGGCCACCGGGGAGCTGTTTTTT. This translates into CAWTISGGPGATGELFF. The full variable domain, completed using reference TRBV30 and TRBJ2-2, is SQTIHQWPATLVQPVGSPLSLECTVEGTSNPNLYWYRQAAGRGLQLLFYSVGIGQISSEVPQNLSASRPQDRQFILSSKKLLLSDSGFYLCAWTISGGPGATGELFFGEGSRLTVL.

The rearrangement links TRBV11-3 to TRBJ2-3; 7 bases match TRBD2. The CDR3 loop spans 17 amino acids. From germline, CDR1 is SGHNT and CDR2 YENEEA. V dropped 4 bases and J dropped 0; count of bases not matched to a gene: 10. The CDR3 coding sequence is TGTGCCAGCAGCTCGTCCGACCTAGCGGAAAGCACAGATACGCAGTATTTT. Protein sequence: CASSSSDLAESTDTQYF.

CDR3 amino acids: CASSQAGGGASDTQYF. In DNA form, the CDR3 reads TGCGCCAGCAGCCAAGCCGGCGGGGGGGCTTCAGATACGCAGTATTTT. This chain connects TRBV4-1 to TRBJ2-3, with TRBD2 matching 9 bases. The V and J ends lost 1 base and 4 bases, in that order; junction bases with no gene match: 6. Germline lookup yields CDR1 MGHRA and CDR2 YSYEKL. The CDR3 spans 16 residues.

The rearrangement links TRBV19 to TRBJ1-3; no definite D call. The V and J ends lost 10 bases and 0 bases respectively, with 19 bases between them. The CDR3 extends over 16 amino acids. Germline loops: CDR1 LNHDA, CDR2 SQIVND (reference sequence). The CDR3 DNA follows: TGTGCCACCCAGGAGTTTGGAGGAGGCTCTGGAAACACCATATATTTT. Protein: CATQEFGGGSGNTIYF.

By share of the sample, this clone is medium-sized. The chain has TRBV9 and TRBJ2-1, with TRBD1 matching over 9 bases. The CDR3 has 15 amino acids. Per the germline V gene, CDR1 is SGDLS and CDR2 is YYNGEE. With 5 bases clipped from V and 7 bases from J, the junction kept 10 bases outside the gene matches. The CDR3 nucleotides read TGTGCCAGCAGTCTACAGGGGGCTTGGAAGAATGAGCAGTTCTTC. Its translation is CASSLQGAWKNEQFF.

This clone has a handful of counts. The chain has TRBV6-8 and TRBJ1-5; TRBD1 might be the D (6 bases). CDR1 is MNHGY and CDR2 is SAAAGT in the germline V gene. The CDR3 consists of 16 residues. V was pared by 5 bases and J by 6 bases, with 20 bases between. The CDR3 DNA reads as TGTGCCAGCAGTGACCCGACCGCCGGAGGGGGTCAGCCCCAGCATTTT. The encoded protein is CASSDPTAGGGQPQHF.

This clone was seen more than once but under ten times. V usage is TRBV9 and J usage is TRBJ1-5; perhaps TRBD1 as D (6 bases). CDR1 is SGDLS, CDR2 YYNGEE, per germline. The CDR3 loop spans 17 amino acids. V lost 0 bases to trimming and J lost 3 bases, with 16 bases between them. CDR3 sequence: CASSVGAADSYNQPQHF. CDR3 DNA sequence: TGTGCCAGCAGCGTAGGGGCTGCGGACAGCTACAATCAGCCCCAGCATTTT.

In its sample, this clone was seen a few times. CDR3 region: CASSQDGQFNQPQHF. The CDR3 DNA follows: TGCGCCAGCAGCCAAGATGGACAGTTCAATCAGCCCCAGCATTTT. The V gene is TRBV4-1, the J gene TRBJ1-5; the D gene is possibly TRBD1 (6 bases). Trimming cost V 0 bases and J 3 bases, with 9 bases left between them. The CDR3 is 15 residues long. CDR1 and CDR2 from the germline V gene are MGHRA and YSYEKL.

This clone is medium-sized in the sample. The chain uses TRBV11-3 and TRBJ2-2; 10 bases align to TRBD2. Trimming at V came to 5 bases and at J to 3 bases, leaving 6 bases not matched to a gene. Per the germline V gene, CDR1 is SGHNT and CDR2 is YENEEA. The CDR3 runs to 16 residues. In DNA form, the CDR3 reads TGTGCCAGCAGCCCCCCTAGCGGGGGTGACACCGGGGAGCTGTTTTTT. The encoded protein is CASSPPSGGDTGELFF.

Within the sample, this clone is medium-sized. The genes are TRBV29-1 and TRBJ1-1; no clear D. In germline, CDR1 is SQVTM, CDR2 ANQGSEA. The CDR3 contains 14 residues. Trimming shortened V by 4 bases and J by 0 bases, and 12 bases separated the two germline ends. The CDR3 reads CSVGRGFMNTEAFF. Written as DNA, the CDR3 is TGCAGCGTTGGCCGAGGATTTATGAACACTGAAGCTTTCTTT.

This sequence joins TRBV18 and TRBJ2-1, with D perhaps being TRBD1 or TRBD2 (5 bases each). V dropped 2 bases and J dropped 4 bases, with 18 bases sitting between them. CDR1 and CDR2 from the germline V gene are KGHSH and LQKENI. The CDR3 loop spans 17 amino acids. CDR3 amino acids: CASSPTSTGPIYNEQFF. The CDR3 coding sequence is TGTGCCAGCTCACCAACGTCAACGGGACCCATTTACAATGAGCAGTTCTTC.

This sequence joins TRBV9 and TRBJ1-2; the match to TRBD1 covers 12 bases. Per the germline V gene, CDR1 is SGDLS and CDR2 is YYNGEE. This CDR3 is 16 amino acids long. J gave up 5 bases and V 3 bases, and 8 bases lay outside the gene matches. For the CDR3, the DNA is TGTGCCAGCAGCGCTGGGGGACAGGGGGCTTGGTATGGCTACACCTTC. Translation gives CASSAGGQGAWYGYTF.

This clone showed up just a few times. The V gene is TRBV6-8, the J gene TRBJ1-5, with D unresolved. The length of the CDR3 is 15 residues. CDR1 MNHGY and CDR2 SAAAGT come from the germline V gene. V was shortened by 5 bases and J by 2 bases, with 13 bases between the two germline ends. The DNA for the CDR3 is TGTGCCAGCAGTGACGGGGTAACAGGCAATCAGCCCCAGCATTTT. Amino acids: CASSDGVTGNQPQHF.

The genes are TRBV19 and TRBJ1-1; D not resolved. This CDR3 spans 14 amino acids. Germline V gene lookup returns CDR1 LNHDA and CDR2 SQIVND (reference sequence). V was pared by 4 bases and J by 2 bases, with 11 bases between. The CDR3 region has the DNA TGTGCCAGTAGTAGAGGGTCGGTCAACACTGAAGCTTTCTTT. Translation gives CASSRGSVNTEAFF.

This rearrangement joins TRBV9 to TRBJ1-2; 8 bases are a match to TRBD1. V lost 3 bases to trimming and J lost 4 bases; unmatched junction nucleotides: 8. The CDR3 is 15 amino acids. Germline V gives CDR1 SGDLS, CDR2 YYNGEE. Here the CDR3 reads CASSEDRASVYGYTF. The CDR3 nucleotides are TGTGCCAGCAGCGAGGACAGGGCCTCTGTCTATGGCTACACCTTC. Variable domain in full (rest from reference TRBV9 and TRBJ1-2): DSGVTQTPKHLITATGQRVTLRCSPRSGDLSVYWYQQSLDQGLQFLIQYYNGEERAKGNILERFSAQQFPDLHSELNLSSLELGDSALYFCASSEDRASVYGYTFGSGTRLTVV.